Listed here are 17 T cell receptor beta chains from one sample, sequenced in a study of blood T cell repertoires in COVID-19. Sequencing used immunoSEQ multiplex PCR; TCRdb keeps in-frame clones, though not all of them. The profile shows fewer than 500,000 clones, roughly 90% of them singletons. The sample taken for sequencing was peripheral blood. The receptors were sampled from a young man with COVID-19, enrolled during active disease.

This chain links TRBV25-1 with TRBJ1-2; a weak D match, TRBD1 (5 bases). This CDR3 contains 17 residues. V was cut by 2 bases and J by 0 bases, with 16 bases left in between. CDR1 and CDR2 from the germline V gene are MGHDK and SYGVNS. The DNA of the CDR3 is TGTGCCAGCAGTGAAGCCGGGAGGGGAACGACTAACTATGGCTACACCTTC. Its protein product is CASSEAGRGTTNYGYTF.

This chain uses TRBV2 with TRBJ2-7; 7 positions agree with TRBD2. Germline V gives CDR1 SNHLY, CDR2 FYNNEI. With 7 bases clipped from V and 0 bases from J, the junction kept 6 bases outside the gene matches. The CDR3 runs to 14 residues. CDR3 amino acids: CASMGRESSYEQYF. DNA of the CDR3: TGTGCCAGCATGGGGAGGGAGAGCTCCTACGAGCAGTACTTC.

The chain is built from TRBV21-1 and TRBJ2-1; the table gives TRBD2 as D, unverified against the DNA. TRBV21-1 is a documented pseudogene. CDR3 length: 23 amino acids. The CDR3 region has the DNA TGTGCCAGCAGCAATTCCCTGGGACTAGCGGGAGGAGGGTCAACCGCGAAAAACAATGAGCAGTTCTTC. It specifies CASSNSLGLAGGGSTAKNNEQFF.

This chain joins TRBV3-1 (or the pseudogene TRBV3-2) and TRBJ2-1, with D hard to call. V lost 0 bases to trimming and J lost 0 bases, with 9 bases between them. Germline assignment: CDR1 LGHDT and CDR2 YNNKEL (reference sequence). This CDR3 spans 16 amino acids. The CDR3 loop is CASSQDGPLSYNEQFF. The CDR3 DNA reads as TGTGCCAGCAGCCAAGATGGGCCCCTCTCCTACAATGAGCAGTTCTTC.

This clone has just one count. The chain couples TRBV19 to TRBJ1-6; TRBD1 matches 7 bases. This CDR3 region has 18 residues. V trimming: 2 bases; J trimming: 8 bases; junction bases outside the gene matches: 15. CDR1 is LNHDA and CDR2 is SQIVND in the germline V gene (reference sequence). The CDR3 protein is CASSIRPTTGSRYSPLHF. The CDR3, as DNA: TGTGCCAGTAGTATACGACCAACGACAGGGTCGCGTTATTCACCCCTCCACTTT.

The V and J genes are TRBV11-3 and TRBJ2-3; no clear D. V was pared by 4 bases and J by 6 bases, with 5 bases between. The CDR3 runs to 11 residues. Germline lookup yields CDR1 SGHNT and CDR2 YENEEA. CDR3 sequence (DNA): TGTGCCAGCAGCTCTTATGATACGCAGTATTTT. Amino acids: CASSSYDTQYF.

The rearrangement links TRBV9 to TRBJ2-3, with TRBD2 as a possible D gene (7 bases). Deletions cut 3 bases from V and 3 bases from J, with 17 bases between. This CDR3 is 16 amino acids long. Germline V gene data show CDR1 as SGDLS and CDR2 as YYNGEE. The CDR3 loop reads CASSGRGGGSTDTQYF. Here the CDR3 DNA reads TGTGCCAGCAGCGGAAGGGGGGGCGGGAGTACAGATACGCAGTATTTT.

The V call is TRBV7-9, the J call TRBJ2-7; 13 nucleotides align to TRBD2. With 4 bases clipped from V and 2 bases from J, the junction kept 5 bases outside the gene matches. The CDR3 consists of 16 residues. Germline V gives CDR1 SEHNR, CDR2 FQNEAQ (reference sequence). The CDR3 loop is CASSSTTSGRTYEQYF. In nucleotides, the CDR3 is TGTGCCAGCAGCTCGACGACTAGCGGGAGGACCTACGAGCAGTACTTC. Combining the CDR3 with reference TRBV7-9 and TRBJ2-7 gives the whole variable domain DTGVSQNPRHKITKRGQNVTFRCDPISEHNRLYWYRQTLGQGPEFLTYFQNEAQLEKSRLLSDRFSAERPKGSFSTLEIQRTEQGDSAMYLCASSSTTSGRTYEQYFGPGTRLTVT.

The rearrangement links TRBV30 to TRBJ2-1; the match to TRBD2 covers 8 bases. With 2 bases clipped from V and 7 bases from J, the junction kept 7 bases outside the gene matches. The CDR3 covers 14 residues. Germline CDR1 GTSNPN, CDR2 SVGIG (reference sequence). CDR3 nucleotide sequence: TGTGCCTGGAGTCGGGGGGGGAATCTGAATGAGCAGTTCTTC. It is translated as CAWSRGGNLNEQFF.

About this clone: Relative to the germline gene, one junction end is altered; a read error may explain this. The chain combines TRBV13 with TRBJ2-1; 8 bases are shared with TRBD2. CDR1 is PRHDT and CDR2 is FYEKMQ in the germline V gene (reference sequence). The CDR3 consists of 15 residues. Here the CDR3 DNA reads TGTGCCAGCAGCCCATTAGCGGGGAATATCAATGATCAGTTCTTC. As protein: CASSPLAGNINDQFF. The complete variable domain, with remaining parts taken from reference TRBV13 and TRBJ2-1, reads AAGVIQSPRHLIKEKRETATLKCYPIPRHDTVYWYQQGPGQDPQFLISFYEKMQSDKGSIPDRFSAQQFSDYHSELNMSSLELGDSALYFCASSPLAGNINDQFFGPGTRLTVL.

V usage is TRBV2 and J usage is TRBJ1-5; no reliable D call. Germline loops: CDR1 SNHLY, CDR2 FYNNEI. V gave up 6 bases and J gave up 5 bases, with 14 bases separating them. The CDR3 extends over 14 amino acids. The DNA for the CDR3 is TGTGCCAGCAGCCCCCGGGAGACTTATCAGCCCCAGCATTTT. Its translation: CASSPRETYQPQHF.

This chain uses TRBV24-1 with TRBJ2-1; the match to TRBD2 covers 7 bases. After removal of 4 bases from V and 0 bases from J, the junction contained 8 bases not matched to a gene. The CDR3 consists of 17 residues. Germline V gene lookup returns CDR1 KGHDR and CDR2 SFDVKD. As DNA, the CDR3 is TGTGCCACCAGTGACCCTACGCCGGGGGGCTCCTACAATGAGCAGTTCTTC. Its translation: CATSDPTPGGSYNEQFF.

The J gene is TRBJ2-7, the V gene TRBV13, with 13 bases fitting TRBD2. This CDR3 is 15 amino acids long. CDR1 and CDR2 from the germline V gene are PRHDT and FYEKMQ (reference sequence). Unmatched junction bases numbered 6, after V lost 5 bases and J lost 5 bases. This CDR3 is CASSAGLAGVNEQYF. CDR3 DNA: TGTGCCAGCAGCGCCGGACTAGCGGGAGTAAACGAGCAGTACTTC. The entire variable domain, with the rest obtained from reference TRBV13 and TRBJ2-7, is as follows: AAGVIQSPRHLIKEKRETATLKCYPIPRHDTVYWYQQGPGQDPQFLISFYEKMQSDKGSIPDRFSAQQFSDYHSELNMSSLELGDSALYFCASSAGLAGVNEQYFGPGTRLTVT.

V is TRBV30 and J is TRBJ1-1; no clear D gene. The germline V gene has CDR1 GTSNPN and CDR2 SVGIG (reference sequence). Between the trimmed V and J ends, which lost 1 base and 5 bases, there was a span of 8 bases. The CDR3 covers 12 residues. The CDR3 loop is CAWSAPGTEAFF. Here the CDR3 DNA reads TGTGCCTGGAGTGCCCCGGGGACTGAAGCTTTCTTT.

This chain joins TRBV7-9 and TRBJ1-1; 7 bases fit TRBD1. Per germline, CDR1 SEHNR and CDR2 FQNEAQ (reference sequence). The CDR3 sequence is 15 residues long. Unmatched junction bases numbered 10, after V lost 4 bases and J lost 5 bases. CDR3 bases: TGTGCCAGCAGCTCAACGACAGGGAGAGGGACTGAAGCTTTCTTT. It specifies CASSSTTGRGTEAFF.

This chain joins TRBV28 and TRBJ1-4; no definite D call. The CDR3 consists of 14 residues. Trimming cost V 4 bases and J 6 bases, with 12 bases left between them. Germline V gene lookup returns CDR1 MDHEN and CDR2 SYDVKM. This CDR3 is CASSSGAPDEKLFF. The CDR3 region has the DNA TGTGCCAGCAGTTCCGGAGCCCCAGATGAAAAACTGTTTTTT.

In regard to this clone: Other DNA sequences in this specimen translate into the identical CDR3. The J gene is TRBJ2-7, the V gene TRBV3-1 (or the pseudogene TRBV3-2); TRBD1 matches at 10 bases. Germline V gene lookup returns CDR1 LGHDT and CDR2 YNNKEL (reference sequence). The CDR3 is made up of 15 amino acids. The V and J ends lost 1 base and 4 bases, in that order; junction bases with no gene match: 4. The CDR3 nucleotides are TGTGCCAGCAGCCAAGCCGGGACAGGGGTTTACGAGCAGTACTTC. It yields the protein CASSQAGTGVYEQYF.